This T cell receptor (beta chain) was documented in a study of T-cell reconstitution after alpha-beta-depleted transplantation in children. Losses at the gene ends were 1 base for V and 5 bases for J; bases not matched to a gene: 15. The CDR3 has 19 amino acids. CDR1 and CDR2 (germline): SGHAT, FQDESV (reference sequence). This clonotype appeared many times. Unique molecular identifiers were used in preparing the TCRbeta library. TCRdb redid the calling of the PCR reads with MiXCR, one entry per CDR3 protein. Counted here are about 230,000 distinct CDR3 sequences, 9.7% occurring once; the ten biggest clones make up roughly 5.1%.

This sequence joins TRBV11-1 and TRBJ2-1, with 9 positions matching TRBD1. The clonotype originates from a human donor who donated a stem cell graft to a child with SCID. The source was PBMCs from the stem cell graft donor, collected from the stem cell graft. The CDR3, as DNA: TGTGCCAGCAGCTTAGACCGCTCGGCGGACAGGGGAGAAGACAATGAGCAGTTCTTC. Amino acid sequence: CASSLDRSADRGEDNEQFF.